This T cell receptor (beta chain) appears in the sequencing data of a study of control samples from healthy donors and cancer patients. TCRdb's table, derived via immunoSEQ multiplex PCR, lists solely in-frame clones and lacks some. The sample consists of 15,000 to 20,000 clones, around 90% of them appearing once. Per the germline V gene, CDR1 is SGHVS and CDR2 is FNYEAQ. The germline V and J ends were trimmed by 5 bases and 2 bases, with 16 bases remaining between them. This CDR3 comprises 15 residues. This clone came up once. Sequenced: PBMCs. The gene calls are TRBV7-6 and TRBJ2-7; D remains ambiguous. The sequence derives from a man in his sixties with head and neck cancer. In DNA, the CDR3 is TGTGCCAGCAGCCGAATCCCCGACACCACCTACGAGCAGTACTTC. This translates into CASSRIPDTTYEQYF.